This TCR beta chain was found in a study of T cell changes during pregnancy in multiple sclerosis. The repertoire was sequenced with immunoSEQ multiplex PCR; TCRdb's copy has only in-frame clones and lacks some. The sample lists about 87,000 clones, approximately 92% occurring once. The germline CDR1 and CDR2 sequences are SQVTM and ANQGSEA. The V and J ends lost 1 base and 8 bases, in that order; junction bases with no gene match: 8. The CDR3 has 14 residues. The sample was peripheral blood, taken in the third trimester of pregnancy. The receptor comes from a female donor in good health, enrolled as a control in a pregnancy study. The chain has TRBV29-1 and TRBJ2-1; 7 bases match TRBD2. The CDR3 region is CSVEVGRRGDEQFF. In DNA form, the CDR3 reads TGCAGCGTTGAAGTCGGCCGCCGGGGGGATGAGCAGTTCTTC.